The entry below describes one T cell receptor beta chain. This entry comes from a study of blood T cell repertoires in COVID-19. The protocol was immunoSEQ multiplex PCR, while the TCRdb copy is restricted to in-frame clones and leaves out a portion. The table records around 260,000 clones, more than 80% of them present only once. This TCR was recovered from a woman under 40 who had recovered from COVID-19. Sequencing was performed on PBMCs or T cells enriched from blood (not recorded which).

Written as DNA, the CDR3 is TGCAGTGCTAGTGGGGGACTAGCGGGAGACAATGAGCAGTTCTTC. It specifies CSASGGLAGDNEQFF. The chain joins TRBV20-1 to TRBJ2-1; 14 bases match TRBD2. Trimming removed 3 bases from V and 5 bases from J; junction bases left unmatched: 3. This CDR3 spans 15 amino acids. Germline CDR1 is DFQATT and CDR2 is SNEGSKA (reference sequence).